This T cell receptor (beta chain) derives from a study of shared clonotypes between healthy human individuals. Whole-study findings and limits: When compared with the clonotypes that were shared by all four sorted-subset donors, the non-shared clonotypes turned out to have lower generation probabilities.

This clone was observed a single time. The antigen is undetermined. Germline CDR1 SEHNR, CDR2 FQNEAQ (reference sequence). V shed 8 bases and J 7 bases; nucleotides not matched to a gene: 8. The CDR3 sequence is 13 residues long. This table comes from immunoSEQ multiplex PCR, and its TCRdb copy is limited to in-frame clones, with some not included. The table has around 2,000,000 clones, approximately 95% seen once. The clonotype originates from a man aged 18 to 30 in good health. Sequencing input: naive CD4+ T cells sorted from blood. Subset denoted: CD45RA+ positively selected. This chain uses TRBV7-9 with TRBJ1-5; TRBD1 matches 7 bases. The CDR3 region is CASGPTGSQPQHF. As DNA, the CDR3 is TGTGCCAGCGGGCCGACAGGGAGCCAGCCCCAGCATTTT.